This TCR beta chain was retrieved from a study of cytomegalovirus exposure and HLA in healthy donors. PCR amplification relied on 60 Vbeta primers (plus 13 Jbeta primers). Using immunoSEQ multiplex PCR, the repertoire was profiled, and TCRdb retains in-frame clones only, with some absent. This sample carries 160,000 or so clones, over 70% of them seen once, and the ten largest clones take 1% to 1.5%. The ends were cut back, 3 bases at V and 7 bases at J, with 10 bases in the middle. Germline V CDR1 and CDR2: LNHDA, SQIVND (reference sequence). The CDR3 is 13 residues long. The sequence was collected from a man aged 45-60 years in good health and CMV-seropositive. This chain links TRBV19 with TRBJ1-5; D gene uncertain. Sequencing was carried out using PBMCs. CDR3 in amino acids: CASSMGGQQPQHF. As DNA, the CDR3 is TGTGCCAGTAGTATGGGAGGGCAACAGCCCCAGCATTTT.